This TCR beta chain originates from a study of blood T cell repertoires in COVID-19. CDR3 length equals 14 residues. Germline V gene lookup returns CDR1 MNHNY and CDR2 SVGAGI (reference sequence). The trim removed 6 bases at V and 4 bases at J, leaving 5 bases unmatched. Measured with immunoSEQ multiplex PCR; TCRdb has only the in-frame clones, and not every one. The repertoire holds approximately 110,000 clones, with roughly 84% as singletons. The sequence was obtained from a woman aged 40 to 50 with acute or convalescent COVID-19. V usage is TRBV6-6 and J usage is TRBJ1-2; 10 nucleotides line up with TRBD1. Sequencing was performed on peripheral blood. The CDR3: CASSPGQGSYGYTF. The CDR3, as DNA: TGTGCCAGCAGCCCGGGACAGGGGTCCTATGGCTACACCTTC.